This T cell receptor beta chain is drawn from a study of blood T cell repertoires in COVID-19. Whole-study context: The United States, Italy and Spain were the sources of the acute and convalescent COVID-19 samples. PBMCs, B-cell-depleted T cells, or T cells provided the cDNA or gDNA that made up the material.

The V and J ends lost 2 bases and 2 bases respectively, with 10 bases between them. CDR1 MNHNS and CDR2 SASEGT come from the germline V gene. The CDR3 is made up of 14 amino acids. As originally analysed: It was from reference gene primer amplification that nucleated cell counts were estimated. Method: immunoSEQ multiplex PCR; TCRdb's copy keeps in-frame clones and lacks some. V, J and clone size are those of that table, while D and trimming were read from the DNA. The sample holds about 150,000 clones, 65% to 90% seen once. The sequencing input was peripheral blood. This sequence was found in a man between 65 and 85 years old with acute or convalescent COVID-19. The gene calls are TRBV6-1 and TRBJ2-7; D not certain. The CDR3 loop is CASSENYIPYEQYF. In DNA, the CDR3 is TGTGCCAGCAGTGAAAATTACATTCCCTACGAGCAGTACTTC.